This passage covers 27 T cell receptor beta chains from one sample sequenced in a study of cytomegalovirus exposure and HLA in healthy donors. This PCR relied on a set of 60 Vbeta primers and 13 Jbeta primers. This table comes from immunoSEQ multiplex PCR, and its TCRdb copy is limited to in-frame clones, with some not included. The sample yields roughly 100,000 clones, roughly 15% seen once. Sequenced input: PBMCs. The source of these receptors is a female donor in good health and CMV-seronegative.

This clone turned up a few times. This chain links TRBV5-6 with TRBJ2-7; 9 bases fit TRBD1. CDR1 SGHDT and CDR2 YYEEEE come from the germline V gene. The CDR3 is 14 amino acids. V gave up 5 bases and J gave up 3 bases; unmatched junction bases: 6. The CDR3 loop reads CASSPGTGRYEQYF. The CDR3 region has the DNA TGTGCCAGCAGTCCAGGGACAGGGCGCTACGAGCAGTACTTC.

This clone has a handful of counts. The rearrangement joins TRBV27 to TRBJ1-3; the D gene is possibly TRBD1 (5 bases). Germline CDR1 is MNHEY and CDR2 is SMNVEV (reference sequence). V dropped 6 bases and J dropped 7 bases, with 13 bases sitting between them. This CDR3 contains 13 residues. CDR3 region: CASREAAGNTIYF. CDR3 bases: TGTGCCAGCAGAGAGGCGGCAGGGAACACCATATATTTT.

This clone was observed a handful of times. V gene TRBV5-1 combines with J gene TRBJ2-6, with 7 nucleotides matching TRBD1. The CDR3 sequence is 15 residues long. V gave up 4 bases and J gave up 13 bases; unmatched junction bases: 14. Germline values: CDR1 SGHRS, CDR2 YFSETQ. The CDR3 loop reads CASSPLADRKRVLTF. The DNA of the CDR3 is TGCGCCAGCAGCCCCCTGGCGGACAGGAAACGGGTCCTGACTTTC. Full variable domain (rest looked up from reference TRBV5-1 and TRBJ2-6): KAGVTQTPRYLIKTRGQQVTLSCSPISGHRSVSWYQQTPGQGLQFLFEYFSETQRNKGNFPGRFSGRQFSNSRSEMNVSTLELGDSALYLCASSPLADRKRVLTFGAGSRLTVL.

This chain uses TRBV29-1 with TRBJ2-5; D is perhaps TRBD1 (7 bases). This CDR3 comprises 13 residues. V lost 6 bases, J lost 5 bases, and 16 bases lay in between. Germline loops: CDR1 SQVTM, CDR2 ANQGSEA. CDR3 in amino acids: CSVSLTGRETQYF. The CDR3 nucleotides read TGCAGCGTATCTTTGACAGGGAGGGAGACCCAGTACTTC.

This clone occurred a few times. V usage is TRBV5-1 and J usage is TRBJ2-1; 12 bases are a match to TRBD2. The CDR3 is made up of 15 amino acids. V was pared by 2 bases and J by 10 bases, with 7 bases of the junction left unmatched. The germline V gene has CDR1 SGHRS and CDR2 YFSETQ. Here the CDR3 DNA reads TGCGCCAGCAGCTTAAGACTAGCGGGAGATGGGGAGCAGTTCTTC. Translation gives CASSLRLAGDGEQFF.

This clone has only a few counts. The genes are TRBV6-1 and TRBJ1-1, with 10 positions matching TRBD1. This CDR3 is 14 amino acids long. CDR1 is MNHNS and CDR2 is SASEGT in the germline V gene. The V and J ends lost 5 bases and 3 bases, in that order; junction bases with no gene match: 3. CDR3 sequence (DNA): TGTGCCAGCAGTCAGACAGGGGGCTACACTGAAGCTTTCTTT. Amino acids: CASSQTGGYTEAFF.

CDR3 region: CASRAGLSNSPLHF. The CDR3 DNA follows: TGTGCCAGCAGGGCAGGGTTGTCTAATTCACCCCTCCACTTT. This sequence joins TRBV27 and TRBJ1-6; tentatively, D is TRBD1 (5 bases). Germline-derived CDR1 and CDR2 are MNHEY and SMNVEV (reference sequence). V was cut by 6 bases and J by 6 bases, with 12 bases left in between. This CDR3 contains 14 residues.

This clone was found a few times. V and J are TRBV5-6 and TRBJ1-4; no firm D call. The V gene lost 0 bases and the J gene lost 7 bases, with 19 bases spanning the gap. This CDR3 region has 17 residues. Per the germline V gene, CDR1 is SGHDT and CDR2 is YYEEEE. The CDR3 spells CASSLARRFREGEKLFF. For the CDR3, the DNA is TGTGCCAGCAGCTTGGCGAGGAGGTTTAGGGAGGGTGAAAAACTGTTTTTT. Together with reference TRBV5-6 and TRBJ1-4, the CDR3 gives the full variable domain: DAGVTQSPTHLIKTRGQQVTLRCSPKSGHDTVSWYQQALGQGPQFIFQYYEEEERQRGNFPDRFSGHQFPNYSSELNVNALLLGDSALYLCASSLARRFREGEKLFFGSGTQLSVL.

The rearrangement uses TRBV28 and TRBJ2-7; a possible D gene is TRBD2 (6 bases). Germline V gives CDR1 MDHEN, CDR2 SYDVKM. This CDR3 has 17 amino acids. V gave up 5 bases and J gave up 2 bases, with 22 bases separating them. CDR3 nucleotide sequence: TGTGCCAGCAGTCTAGCGAACAGGCTGGGCTTAACCTACGAGCAGTACTTC. Amino acid sequence: CASSLANRLGLTYEQYF. Full variable domain (missing parts from reference TRBV28 and TRBJ2-7): DVKVTQSSRYLVKRTGEKVFLECVQDMDHENMFWYRQDPGLGLRLIYFSYDVKMKEKGDIPEGYSVSREKKERFSLILESASTNQTSMYLCASSLANRLGLTYEQYFGPGTRLTVT.

The chain links TRBV6-6 to TRBJ2-1; D is possibly TRBD1 (6 bases). The CDR3 runs 16 residues. Germline V gene sequence: CDR1 MNHNY, CDR2 SVGAGI (reference sequence). V was cut by 4 bases and J by 6 bases, with 19 bases left in between. The CDR3 DNA follows: TGTGCCAGCAGTTCAGGGGCAGGGGTTACTCTCAATGAGCAGTTCTTC. This encodes CASSSGAGVTLNEQFF.

This clone appeared a few times. V is TRBV9 and J is TRBJ1-1; a weak D match, TRBD1 (6 bases). CDR1 and CDR2 from the germline V gene are SGDLS and YYNGEE. V lost 3 bases and J 0 bases, leaving 12 bases between the germline ends. The CDR3 has 15 amino acids. CDR3 nucleotides: TGTGCCAGCAGCGCCCGTGGGACACTGAACACTGAAGCTTTCTTT. This translates into CASSARGTLNTEAFF.

In this sample, this clone turned up a few times. The V call is TRBV2, the J call TRBJ1-4; a possible D gene is TRBD1 (6 bases). Trimming shortened V by 7 bases and J by 7 bases, and 16 bases separated the two germline ends. The CDR3 spans 14 residues. CDR1 is SNHLY, CDR2 FYNNEI, per germline. The CDR3 loop reads CASISDRPREKLFF. CDR3 DNA sequence: TGTGCCAGCATAAGTGACAGGCCCCGTGAAAAACTGTTTTTT.

The CDR3 loop is CASSSGTGGFGETQYF. The CDR3 DNA reads as TGTGCCAGCAGCTCCGGGACAGGGGGTTTCGGGGAGACCCAGTACTTC. V and J are TRBV11-1 and TRBJ2-5; 11 bases fit TRBD1. The V segment lost 4 bases and the J segment 5 bases; nucleotides outside the gene matches: 9. This CDR3 is 16 amino acids long. CDR1 SGHAT and CDR2 FQDESV come from the germline V gene (reference sequence).

The CDR3 DNA is TGTGCCAGCAGCTCTAGCGACTCCTACAATGAGCAGTTCTTC. Translated: CASSSSDSYNEQFF. The rearrangement joins TRBV5-8 to TRBJ2-1; a weak D match, TRBD2 (6 bases). From germline, CDR1 is SGHTS and CDR2 YDEGEE. The CDR3 runs to 14 residues. Trimming stripped 3 bases from V and 0 bases from J, with 7 bases between.

This clone was detected only a few times. The chain recombines TRBV6-5 with TRBJ2-3; tentatively, D is TRBD2 (5 bases). V dropped 1 base and J dropped 4 bases, with 12 bases sitting between them. CDR1 is MNHEY, CDR2 SVGAGI, per germline. The CDR3 has 15 residues. The CDR3 bases are TGTGCCAGCAGTTACTATGGGAGATCCCCAGATACGCAGTATTTT. Its translation is CASSYYGRSPDTQYF.

The CDR3 DNA is TGTGCCAGCAGTGCTTCAGGGACTAGCGGTGGCGAGCAGTACTTC. This translates into CASSASGTSGGEQYF. The chain uses TRBV6-1 and TRBJ2-7; 11 positions match TRBD2. The V gene end was trimmed by 4 bases and the J gene end by 6 bases; junction bases not matched to a gene: 8. This CDR3 comprises 15 residues. Germline values: CDR1 MNHNS, CDR2 SASEGT.

This chain links TRBV7-2 with TRBJ2-1; 8 bases align to TRBD1. Germline trimming cut 0 bases from V and 6 bases from J; bases unmatched to any gene: 7. This CDR3 contains 16 residues. Germline V gene data show CDR1 as SGHTA and CDR2 as FQGNSA. The CDR3 sequence: CASSLADRVGGNEQFF. The CDR3 bases are TGTGCCAGCAGCTTAGCGGACAGGGTGGGGGGCAATGAGCAGTTCTTC.

Only a few counts were recorded for this clone. The chain links TRBV7-2 to TRBJ2-7, with 11 positions matching TRBD1. Germline V gene data show CDR1 as SGHTA and CDR2 as FQGNSA. This CDR3 spans 14 amino acids. The J segment lost 4 bases and the V segment lost 4 bases, leaving 3 bases of the junction unmatched. The CDR3 region has the DNA TGTGCCAGCAGCTCGGGACAGGGGGATTACGAGCAGTACTTC. Protein sequence: CASSSGQGDYEQYF.

This clone is a singleton in its sample. The CDR3 nucleotides are TGCGCCAGCAGCTTGGCAGGCGGGGGGGCCTACAATGAGCAGTTCTTC. Its translation is CASSLAGGGAYNEQFF. The rearrangement joins TRBV5-1 to TRBJ2-1; 9 bases map to TRBD2. V shed 0 bases, J shed 2 bases, and the junction held 3 bases outside the gene matches. Germline V gene lookup returns CDR1 SGHRS and CDR2 YFSETQ. The CDR3 is 16 amino acids.

The chain recombines TRBV6-5 with TRBJ2-7; 8 bases agree with TRBD1. CDR3 size: 13 residues. The V gene end was trimmed by 7 bases and the J gene end by 7 bases; junction bases not matched to a gene: 9. CDR1 and CDR2 from the germline V gene are MNHEY and SVGAGI. CDR3 sequence reads: CASIVTGTGEQYF. The CDR3 DNA is TGTGCCAGCATCGTTACGGGGACAGGAGAGCAGTACTTC.

The chain carries TRBV9 and TRBJ2-6; the match to TRBD1 covers 7 bases. Trimming took 0 bases from V and 0 from J; bases not matched to a gene: 6. Germline-derived CDR1 and CDR2 are SGDLS and YYNGEE. The CDR3 is 18 amino acids. Here the CDR3 reads CASSVEDRVVSGANVLTF. CDR3 sequence (DNA): TGTGCCAGCAGCGTAGAAGACAGGGTTGTCTCTGGGGCCAACGTCCTGACTTTC. Using reference TRBV9 and TRBJ2-6 for the parts outside the CDR3, the full variable domain is DSGVTQTPKHLITATGQRVTLRCSPRSGDLSVYWYQQSLDQGLQFLIQYYNGEERAKGNILERFSAQQFPDLHSELNLSSLELGDSALYFCASSVEDRVVSGANVLTFGAGSRLTVL.

As regards this clone: A junction end diverges from the germline sequence, so it may reflect a read error. This rearrangement joins TRBV7-7 to TRBJ2-2, with 9 bases identical to TRBD1. CDR1 is SSHAT, CDR2 FNYEAQ, per germline (reference sequence). There are 15 residues in the CDR3. The CDR3 spells CASSPDRGDTGELFF. The CDR3 DNA reads TGTGCTAGCAGCCCGGACAGGGGAGATACCGGGGAGCTGTTTTTT.

This clone was counted only a few times. The chain is built from TRBV9 and TRBJ1-5; 8 bases map to TRBD1. Germline-derived CDR1 and CDR2 are SGDLS and YYNGEE. The CDR3 totals 14 residues. V trimming: 0 bases; J trimming: 7 bases; junction bases outside the gene matches: 3. The CDR3 coding sequence is TGTGCCAGCAGCGTAGGACAGGGGAGCCAGCCCCAGCATTTT. Its translation: CASSVGQGSQPQHF.

Only a few counts were recorded for this clone. The rearrangement uses TRBV7-9 and TRBJ2-7; TRBD2 matches at 9 bases. This CDR3 is 14 amino acids long. With 3 bases clipped from V and 7 bases from J, the junction kept 7 bases outside the gene matches. Germline CDR1 SEHNR, CDR2 FQNEAQ (reference sequence). For the CDR3, the DNA is TGTGCCAGCAGCTTGGCGGGAGGGCCGGAGGAGCAGTACTTC. It yields the protein CASSLAGGPEEQYF.

The table lists this clone with a few counts. The rearrangement joins TRBV19 to TRBJ2-1; 8 bases agree with TRBD2. V shed 3 bases, J shed 5 bases, and the junction held 21 bases outside the gene matches. This CDR3 is 20 amino acids long. From germline, CDR1 is LNHDA and CDR2 SQIVND (reference sequence). The CDR3 sequence is CASSILSSGLVYEEHNEQFF. DNA of the CDR3: TGTGCCAGTAGTATCTTGTCTAGCGGGTTAGTTTACGAAGAACACAATGAGCAGTTCTTC.

In its sample, this clone was seen a few times. The gene calls are TRBV4-1 and TRBJ2-5, with a weak D call TRBD2 (5 bases). V lost 4 bases, J lost 4 bases, and 13 bases lay in between. The CDR3 length is 14 residues. Germline assignment: CDR1 MGHRA and CDR2 YSYEKL. CDR3 sequence (DNA): TGCGCCAGCAGCCGACGGGTTGCGGGAGAGACCCAGTACTTC. Amino acids: CASSRRVAGETQYF.

The chain is built from TRBV14 and TRBJ2-3; maybe TRBD1 (6 bases). The CDR3 totals 14 residues. Germline-derived CDR1 and CDR2 are SGHDN and FVKESK. Trimming took off 0 bases at V and 9 bases at J, with 13 bases between the two ends. The CDR3 loop is CASSQDSSRGTQYF. CDR3 DNA sequence: TGTGCCAGCAGCCAAGATTCCAGCAGGGGAACGCAGTATTTT.